The TCR beta chain under discussion was sequenced for a study of blood T cell repertoires in COVID-19. Overall study context: The United States, Italy and Spain provided the acute and convalescent COVID-19 samples. In each case, the material was cDNA or gDNA derived from T cells, B-cell-depleted T cells, or PBMCs.

Germline-derived CDR1 and CDR2 are KGHSH and LQKENI. With 6 bases removed from V and 1 base from J, the gap between germline ends came to 12 bases. There are 14 residues in the CDR3. Per the original methods: The assay estimated nucleated cells by amplifying reference gene primers. The data were produced by immunoSEQ multiplex PCR, yet TCRdb's version contains in-frame clones alone and is incomplete. D and trimming were read from the DNA, whereas the V and J calls and clone size are those reported in that table. The sample includes 260,000 or so clones, roughly 80% seen only once; the top ten take approximately 4%.

The receptor comes from a woman aged 40 to 49 who had been exposed to COVID-19. Sample: PBMCs or T cells enriched from blood (not recorded which). V and J are TRBV18 and TRBJ1-1, with D perhaps matching TRBD1 (5 bases). Here the CDR3 DNA reads TGTGCCAGCTCGCTTGCGACAGAGAACACTGAAGCTTTCTTT. It encodes CASSLATENTEAFF.